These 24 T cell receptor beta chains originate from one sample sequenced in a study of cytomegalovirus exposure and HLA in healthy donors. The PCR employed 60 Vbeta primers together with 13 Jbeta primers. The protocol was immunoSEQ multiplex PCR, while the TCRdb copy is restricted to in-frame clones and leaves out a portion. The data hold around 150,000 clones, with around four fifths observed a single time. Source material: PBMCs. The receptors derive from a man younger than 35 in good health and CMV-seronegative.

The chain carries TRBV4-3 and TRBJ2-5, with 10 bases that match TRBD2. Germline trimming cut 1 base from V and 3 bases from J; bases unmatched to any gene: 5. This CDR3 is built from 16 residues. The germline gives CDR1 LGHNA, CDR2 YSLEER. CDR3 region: CASSQGVGLAKETQYF. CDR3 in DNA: TGCGCCAGCAGCCAAGGAGTGGGACTAGCGAAAGAGACCCAGTACTTC.

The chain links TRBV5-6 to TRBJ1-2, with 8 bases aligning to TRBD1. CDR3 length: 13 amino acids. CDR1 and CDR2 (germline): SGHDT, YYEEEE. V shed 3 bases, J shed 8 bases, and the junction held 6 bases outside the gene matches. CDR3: CASSWTGTGGYTF. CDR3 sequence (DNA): TGTGCCAGCAGCTGGACAGGGACGGGGGGCTACACCTTC.

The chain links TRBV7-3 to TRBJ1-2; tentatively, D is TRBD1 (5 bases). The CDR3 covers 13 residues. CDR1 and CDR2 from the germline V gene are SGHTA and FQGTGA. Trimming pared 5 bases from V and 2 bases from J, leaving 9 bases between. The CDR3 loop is CASSPDKNYGYTF. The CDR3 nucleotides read TGTGCCAGCAGCCCGGACAAGAACTATGGCTACACCTTC.

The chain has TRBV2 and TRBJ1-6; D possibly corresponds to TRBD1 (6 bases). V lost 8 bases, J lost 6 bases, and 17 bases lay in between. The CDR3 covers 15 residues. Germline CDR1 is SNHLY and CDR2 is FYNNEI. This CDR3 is CASALGGQINSPLHF. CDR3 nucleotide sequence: TGTGCCAGCGCATTAGGTGGACAGATTAATTCACCCCTCCACTTT.

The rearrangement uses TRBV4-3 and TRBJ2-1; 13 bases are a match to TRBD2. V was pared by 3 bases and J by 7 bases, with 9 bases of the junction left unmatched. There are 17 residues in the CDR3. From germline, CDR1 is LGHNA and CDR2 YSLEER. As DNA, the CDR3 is TGCGCCAGCAGCCACCTACCGGGACTAGCGGGACGTAATGAGCAGTTCTTC. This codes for CASSHLPGLAGRNEQFF.

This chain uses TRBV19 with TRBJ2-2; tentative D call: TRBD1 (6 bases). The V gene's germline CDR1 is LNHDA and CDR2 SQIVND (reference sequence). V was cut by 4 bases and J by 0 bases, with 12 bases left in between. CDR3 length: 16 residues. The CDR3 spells CASSKTGRSNTGELFF. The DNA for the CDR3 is TGTGCCAGTAGTAAAACAGGGCGTTCGAACACCGGGGAGCTGTTTTTT.

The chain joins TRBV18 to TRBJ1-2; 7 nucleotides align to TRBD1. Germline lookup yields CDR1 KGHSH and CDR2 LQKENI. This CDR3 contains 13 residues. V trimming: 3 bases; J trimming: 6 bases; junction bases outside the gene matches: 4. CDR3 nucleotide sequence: TGTGCCAGCTCACCGACAGGGCGAGATGGCTACACCTTC. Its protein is CASSPTGRDGYTF.

In nucleotides, the CDR3 is TGCAGTGCTCCAGGAGGTGAAAAACTGTTTTTT. This codes for CSAPGGEKLFF. The chain joins TRBV20-1 to TRBJ1-4; D remains unclear. V lost 5 bases, J lost 7 bases, and 8 bases lay in between. CDR3 length equals 11 residues. Germline V gives CDR1 DFQATT, CDR2 SNEGSKA (reference sequence).

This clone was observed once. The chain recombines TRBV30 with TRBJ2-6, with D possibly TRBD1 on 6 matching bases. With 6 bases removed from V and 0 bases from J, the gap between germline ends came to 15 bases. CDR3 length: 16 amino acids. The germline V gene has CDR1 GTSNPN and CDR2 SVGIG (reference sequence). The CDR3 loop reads CACPSRDISGANVLTF. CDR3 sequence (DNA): TGTGCCTGCCCATCCCGGGACATCTCTGGGGCCAACGTCCTGACTTTC.

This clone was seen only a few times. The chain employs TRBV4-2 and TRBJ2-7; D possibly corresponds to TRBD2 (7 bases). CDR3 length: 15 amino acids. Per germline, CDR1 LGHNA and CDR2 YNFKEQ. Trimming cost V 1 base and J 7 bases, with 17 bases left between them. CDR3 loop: CASSQASRGALEQYF. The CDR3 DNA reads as TGTGCCAGCAGCCAAGCCTCCCGGGGGGCTCTAGAGCAGTACTTC.

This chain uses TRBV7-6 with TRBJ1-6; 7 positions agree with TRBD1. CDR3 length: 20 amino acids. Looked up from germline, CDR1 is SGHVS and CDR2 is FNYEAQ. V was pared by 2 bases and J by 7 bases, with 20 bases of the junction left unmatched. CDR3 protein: CASSLNERDSQVIGNSPLHF. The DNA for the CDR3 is TGTGCCAGCAGCTTAAATGAACGGGACAGTCAAGTCATTGGGAATTCACCCCTCCACTTT.

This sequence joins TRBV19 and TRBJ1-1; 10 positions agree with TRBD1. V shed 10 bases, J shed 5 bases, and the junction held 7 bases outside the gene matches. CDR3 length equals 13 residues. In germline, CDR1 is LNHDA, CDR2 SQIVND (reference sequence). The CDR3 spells CATNRDRGTEAFF. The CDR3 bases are TGTGCCACCAACCGGGACAGGGGAACTGAAGCTTTCTTT.

The chain's CDR3 is CASSATSSGGAGEQFF. CDR3 sequence (DNA): TGTGCCAGCAGCGCAACCTCTAGCGGGGGGGCCGGAGAGCAGTTCTTC. The V call is TRBV6-4, the J call TRBJ2-1; 12 bases are shared with TRBD2. V trimming: 6 bases; J trimming: 10 bases; junction bases outside the gene matches: 13. In germline, CDR1 is MRHNA, CDR2 SNTAGT. The CDR3 sequence is 16 residues long.

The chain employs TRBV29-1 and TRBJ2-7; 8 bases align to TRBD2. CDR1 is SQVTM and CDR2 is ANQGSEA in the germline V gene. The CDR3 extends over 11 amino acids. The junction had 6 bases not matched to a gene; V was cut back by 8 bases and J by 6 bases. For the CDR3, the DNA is TGCAGCCTGGCCGCGGGAGGCGAGCAGTACTTC. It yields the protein CSLAAGGEQYF.

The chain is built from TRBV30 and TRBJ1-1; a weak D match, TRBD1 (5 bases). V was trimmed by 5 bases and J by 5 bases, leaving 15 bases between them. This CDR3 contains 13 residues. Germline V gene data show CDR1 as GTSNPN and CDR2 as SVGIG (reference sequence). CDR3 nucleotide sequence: TGTGCCTGGTCCGGAGTGGGGGGGACTGAAGCTTTCTTT. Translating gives CAWSGVGGTEAFF.

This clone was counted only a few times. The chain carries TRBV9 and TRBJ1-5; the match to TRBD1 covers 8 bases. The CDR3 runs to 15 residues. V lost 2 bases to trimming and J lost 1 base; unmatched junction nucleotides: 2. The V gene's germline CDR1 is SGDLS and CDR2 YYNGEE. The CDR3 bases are TGTGCCAGCAGCGTGACAGGGGCCAGCAATCAGCCCCAGCATTTT. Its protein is CASSVTGASNQPQHF.

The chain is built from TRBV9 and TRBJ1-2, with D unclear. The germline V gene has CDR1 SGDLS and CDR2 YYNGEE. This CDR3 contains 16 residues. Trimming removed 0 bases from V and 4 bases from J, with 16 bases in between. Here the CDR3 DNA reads TGTGCCAGCAGCGTAGCAGCGGGCCAGGACCCCTATGGCTACACCTTC. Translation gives CASSVAAGQDPYGYTF.

The CDR3 coding sequence is TGCGCCAGCAGCCAAGATCGGGGGATTCCGACTGATAGCTACGAGCAGTACTTC. Encoded protein: CASSQDRGIPTDSYEQYF. The gene calls are TRBV4-1 and TRBJ2-7; weak D call: TRBD2 (6 bases). CDR1 and CDR2 from the germline V gene are MGHRA and YSYEKL. Trimming left V 0 bases short and J 3 bases short, with 21 bases between. This CDR3 spans 18 amino acids.

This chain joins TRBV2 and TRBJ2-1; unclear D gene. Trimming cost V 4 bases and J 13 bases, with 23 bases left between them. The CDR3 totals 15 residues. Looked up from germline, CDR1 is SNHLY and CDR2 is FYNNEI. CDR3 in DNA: TGTGCCAGCAGTGGTGAGACTCCGCCTGATTCGAACCAGTTCTTC. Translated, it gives CASSGETPPDSNQFF.

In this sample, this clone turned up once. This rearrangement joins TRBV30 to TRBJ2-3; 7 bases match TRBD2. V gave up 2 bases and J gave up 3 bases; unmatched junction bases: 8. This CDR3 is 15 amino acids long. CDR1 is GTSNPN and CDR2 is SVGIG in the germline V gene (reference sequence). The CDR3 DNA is TGTGCCTGGAGTCGGGGCCAGCGGGGAACAGATACGCAGTATTTT. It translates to CAWSRGQRGTDTQYF.

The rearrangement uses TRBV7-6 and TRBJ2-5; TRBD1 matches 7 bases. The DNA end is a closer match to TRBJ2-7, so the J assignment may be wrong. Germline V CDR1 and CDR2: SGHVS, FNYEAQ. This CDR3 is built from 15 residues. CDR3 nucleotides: TGTGCCAGCAGCTCGGAACCGGGACAGTCCTACGAGCAGTACTTC. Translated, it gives CASSSEPGQSYEQYF.

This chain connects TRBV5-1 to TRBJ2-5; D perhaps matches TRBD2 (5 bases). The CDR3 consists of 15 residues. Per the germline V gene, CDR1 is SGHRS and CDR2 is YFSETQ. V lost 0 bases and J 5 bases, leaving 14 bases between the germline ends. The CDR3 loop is CASSLERPARETQYF. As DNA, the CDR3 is TGCGCCAGCAGCTTGGAGCGGCCCGCCCGGGAGACCCAGTACTTC.

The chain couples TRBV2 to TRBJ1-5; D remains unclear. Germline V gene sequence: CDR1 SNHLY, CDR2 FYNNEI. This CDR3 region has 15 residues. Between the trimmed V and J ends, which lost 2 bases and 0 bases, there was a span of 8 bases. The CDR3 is CASSERQDSNQPQHF. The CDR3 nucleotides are TGTGCCAGCAGTGAAAGGCAGGATAGCAATCAGCCCCAGCATTTT.

The CDR3 is CASSVGQGYEQYF. Here the CDR3 DNA reads TGTGCCAGCAGCGTTGGACAGGGCTACGAGCAGTACTTC. This chain joins TRBV7-3 and TRBJ2-7, with 8 bases fitting TRBD1. This CDR3 is built from 13 residues. V gave up 5 bases and J gave up 3 bases; unmatched junction bases: 3. Germline CDR1 is SGHTA and CDR2 is FQGTGA.